The T cell receptor (beta chain) under discussion was sequenced for a study of shared clonotypes between healthy human individuals. TCRdb's table, derived via immunoSEQ multiplex PCR, lists solely in-frame clones and lacks some. This table holds over a million clones, around 75% found once. Germline CDR1 MGHRA, CDR2 YSYEKL. The CDR3 totals 13 residues. Between the trimmed V and J ends, which lost 2 bases and 4 bases, there was a span of 8 bases. Donors comprised only Caucasian adults living in Nashville, Tennessee. The TCR comes from a man between 18 and 29 years old in good health. This chain connects TRBV4-1 to TRBJ1-2; D may be TRBD1 (5 bases). Sequencing was carried out using memory CD4+ T cells sorted from blood. Described subset: CD45RA-negative fraction. CDR3 bases: TGCGCCAGCAGCCAACAGGGAGGCTATGGCTACACCTTC. It codes for CASSQQGGYGYTF.